The present T cell receptor (beta chain) was sequenced within a study of beta chain features in type 1 diabetes. Study-wide results and limits: Relative to healthy donors, patients appeared to have naive, central memory and Treg TCRB repertoires that were more similar. Among patients with Type 1 diabetes, TCRB CDR3s were moderately but significantly shorter in every one of the four CD4+ subsets.

This clone was detected a few times. The antigen is not known. Sorting with CD45RO/CCR7/CD25/CD127/CD95/CD27 yielded naive, central memory, regulatory and stem-like memory CD4+ cells. Trimming pared 0 bases from V and 2 bases from J, leaving 9 bases between. CDR1 and CDR2 from the germline V gene are SGDLS and YYNGEE. CDR3 length equals 14 residues. cDNA synthesis used the whole RNA isolate, giving expressed TCRB sequences. The protocol was immunoSEQ multiplex PCR, while the TCRdb copy is restricted to in-frame clones and leaves out a portion. There are over 650,000 clones in the sample; over 12% occur only once, and less than 0.04% lies in the top ten.

The V gene is TRBV9, the J gene TRBJ2-7, with a tentative D call TRBD1 (5 bases). The sequencing input was naive CD4+ T cells from blood. The sequence derives from a man aged 18 to 29 with type 1 diabetes. CDR3 in amino acids: CASSVGAGPYEQYF. CDR3 DNA sequence: TGTGCCAGCAGCGTAGGGGCAGGGCCCTACGAGCAGTACTTC.